This T cell receptor (beta chain) was obtained from a study of identifying expanded T cells in peripheral blood. Libraries were prepared by immunoSEQ multiplex PCR; TCRdb keeps only in-frame clonotypes and omits some of them. The data contain tens of thousands of clones, about nine tenths of them singletons. No infections or other immune events were documented during collection. With respect to this clone: Antigen: not known.

This CDR3 contains 16 residues. Deletions cut 4 bases from V and 2 bases from J, with 17 bases between. Germline V gene data show CDR1 as MNHNY and CDR2 as SVGAGI (reference sequence). Study outcomes and limitations: Approximately two-week clone count variance significantly increased as total template count grew. Roughly 1.1 clones differed between technical replicates, versus about 15 and 19 over time.

The genes are TRBV6-6 and TRBJ1-2, with a possible D match to TRBD1 (5 bases). This TCR was sampled from a person between 18 and 75 years old in good health. Sequencing was done on a sample of blood. DNA of the CDR3: TGTGCCAGCAGTTGGGGCGAAGTTGGTTCCAACTATGGCTACACCTTC. As protein: CASSWGEVGSNYGYTF.